These T cell receptor beta chains were read from a single sample in a study of blood T cells in healthy people across ages. Each CDR3 protein gets one entry after TCRdb re-called the 5' RACE reads with MiXCR. The repertoire includes 900,000 to 950,000 distinct CDR3 sequences, almost 30% of them detected once, and roughly a tenth sits in the top ten. This same sample was also part of a study on T cells of mothers and their children.

The specimen sequenced was blood. The receptors shown here come from a woman aged 35 to 49 in good health. Both conserved end residues are part of each CDR3. The D gene is left open where the match is weak. Some rows mark clone size as missing; the rest say once, few, many or name a class of expanded clone.

>TRBJ2-7|14|.|TRBV12-3/TRBV12-4|many
TGTGCCAGCAGTCCTCGGGACGCTTTTAGAGAGCAGTACTTC
CASSPRDAFREQYF
>TRBJ1-6|13|.|TRBV20-1|once
TGCAGTGCTAGGACAGGCCCTAATTCACCCGTCCACTTT
CSARTGPNSPVHF
>TRBJ2-1|17|TRBD2|TRBV4-1|.
TGCGCCAGCAGCCTTCGGACTAGCGGGGAGACGTACAATGAGCAGTTCTTC
CASSLRTSGETYNEQFF
>TRBJ1-6|16|TRBD1|TRBV20-1|.
TGCAGTGCTAGCCTGGACAGGCCAGATAAGTATTCACCCCTCCACTTT
CSASLDRPDKYSPLHF
>TRBJ1-6|19|TRBD1|TRBV27|few
TGTGCCAGCAGTTTATATGGACAGGGGGTTGAGTCCTATAATTCACCCCTCCACTTT
CASSLYGQGVESYNSPLHF
>TRBJ2-5|14|.|TRBV7-2|few
TGTGCCAGCAGCAACCCCAGGACGGAAGAGACCCAGTACTTC
CASSNPRTEETQYF
>TRBJ1-4|14|TRBD1|TRBV20-1|few
TGCAGTGCGCTGACAGGGGCAACTAATGAAAAACTGTTTTTT
CSALTGATNEKLFF
>TRBJ1-1|12|.|TRBV10-3|.
TGTGCCATCAGTGAGTCGAGGGATGAAGCTTTCTTT
CAISESRDEAFF
>TRBJ2-3|16|TRBD1|TRBV14|few
TGTGCCAGCAGCCAAGGAACAGGGGTCATGACAGATACGCAGTATTTT
CASSQGTGVMTDTQYF
>TRBJ2-2|16|.|TRBV14|.
TGTGCCAGCAGCCAAGATCGCCGGATGGGAACCGGGGAGCTGTTTTTT
CASSQDRRMGTGELFF
>TRBJ2-1|14|TRBD2|TRBV2|once
TGTGCCAGCACCCCCGGGGCTAGCGGGGGCAAGCAGTTCTTC
CASTPGASGGKQFF
>TRBJ2-1|14|TRBD1|TRBV27|.
TGTGCCAGCAGTTCGGGACAGGGGGCCGATGAGCAGTTCTTC
CASSSGQGADEQFF
>TRBJ2-5|15|TRBD2|TRBV27|many
TGTGCCAGCAGTTTATCGACTAGCAGCTTGGAGACCCAGTACTTC
CASSLSTSSLETQYF
>TRBJ2-6|16|TRBD1|TRBV6-5|.
TGTGCCAGCAGGTTAACAGGGGCCTCTGGGGCCAACGTCCTGACTTTC
CASRLTGASGANVLTF
>TRBJ1-1|14|.|TRBV5-1|.
TGCGCCAGCAGCGGGGCGGGCCAGAACACTGAAGCTTTCTTT
CASSGAGQNTEAFF
>TRBJ2-6|16|.|TRBV5-1|.
TGCGCCAGCAGTCCGGGACACAGCTCTGGGGCCAACGTCCTGACTTTC
CASSPGHSSGANVLTF
>TRBJ2-7|19|.|TRBV4-1|many
TGCGCCAGCAGCCAGTTTCAGGGCCTCTCGTATCGACCTTACTACGAGCAGTACTTC
CASSQFQGLSYRPYYEQYF
>TRBJ1-3|12|.|TRBV28|.
TGTGCCAGCGACAGCTCTGGAAACACCATATATTTT
CASDSSGNTIYF
>TRBJ2-7|16|.|TRBV4-1|many
TGCGCCAGCAGCCAAGCCCTTCAGCCGGCTCCCTACGAGCAGTACTTC
CASSQALQPAPYEQYF
>TRBJ2-3|15|TRBD2|TRBV30|.
TGTGCCCAGATGAGGCGGGGGGGTAGCACAGATACGCAGTATTTT
CAQMRRGGSTDTQYF
>TRBJ1-6|14|.|TRBV12-3/TRBV12-4|many
TGTGCCAGCAGTCCCCACACAAGTCTATCACCCCTCCACTTT
CASSPHTSLSPLHF
>TRBJ1-6|14|TRBD1|TRBV20-1|.
TGCAGTGTTCCGCTGACAGGGAGGAATTCACCCCTCCACTTT
CSVPLTGRNSPLHF
>TRBJ2-7|15|TRBD2|TRBV4-3|few
TGCGCCAGCAGCCAAGAGCGGGGGGGAACCTACGAGCAGTACTTC
CASSQERGGTYEQYF
>TRBJ1-1|15|TRBD1|TRBV5-1|.
TGCGCCAGCAGCATTACGGGACAGATGGACACTGAAGCTTTCTTT
CASSITGQMDTEAFF
>TRBJ2-6|15|.|TRBV5-1|.
TGCGCCAGCAGCCTGGATAAGGGTGGGGCCAACGTCCTGACTTTC
CASSLDKGGANVLTF
>TRBJ1-5|15|.|TRBV12-3/TRBV12-4|.
TGTGCCAGCAGTTTAGGAGGACAGCTCAATCAGCCCCAGCATTTT
CASSLGGQLNQPQHF
>TRBJ1-2|18|.|TRBV4-1|few
TGCGCCAGCAGCCAAGATAGCCTCACGGGATGGGCTAACTATGGCTACACCTTC
CASSQDSLTGWANYGYTF
>TRBJ2-5|14|.|TRBV19|.
TGTGCCAGTAAAAGGACCTCCACTGGGGAGACCCAGTACTTC
CASKRTSTGETQYF
>TRBJ1-5|16|TRBD1|TRBV20-1|.
TGCAGTGCTCCGAACCAAGACAGGGGGAACAATCAGCCCCAGCATTTT
CSAPNQDRGNNQPQHF
>TRBJ2-6|16|.|TRBV7-8|.
TGTGCCAGCAGCCCCTCCAGGTGGACCGGGGCCAACGTCCTGACTTTC
CASSPSRWTGANVLTF
>TRBJ2-1|15|TRBD2|TRBV7-6|few
TGTGCCAGCAGCTCGACTAGCGGGGGGTACAGTGAGCAGTTCTTC
CASSSTSGGYSEQFF
>TRBJ2-5|13|.|TRBV20-1|many
TGCAGTGCTAGCCCACTCGGCCAAGAGACCCAGTACTTC
CSASPLGQETQYF
>TRBJ2-5|15|TRBD2|TRBV20-1|.
TGCAGTGCTAGAGCGGGGGGGACGGGTCAAGAGACCCAGTACTTC
CSARAGGTGQETQYF
>TRBJ2-7|14|.|TRBV6-1|.
TGTGCCAGCAGTTTAAGGGGCGGGACCTACGAGCAGTACTTC
CASSLRGGTYEQYF
>TRBJ1-2|16|.|TRBV11-2|.
TGTACCGGCAGCTCCCCTAGGTTGGCCTTTAACTATGGCTACACCTTC
CTGSSPRLAFNYGYTF
>TRBJ2-3|15|TRBD2|TRBV9|.
TGTGCCAGCAGCGTCGGAGGACTAGCAGGTCATACGCAGTATTTT
CASSVGGLAGHTQYF
>TRBJ1-2|15|.|TRBV5-5|few
TGTGCCAGCAGCTTGCGCGGGACCCACAAGGGCGGCTACACCTTC
CASSLRGTHKGGYTF
>TRBJ1-1|16|.|TRBV5-5|.
TGTGCCAGCAGTCCTCCCGGGCGCAGCATGAACACTGAAGCTTTCTTT
CASSPPGRSMNTEAFF
>TRBJ1-4|13|.|TRBV27|.
TGTGCCAGCAGTTTGGACTGGGGGAAAAAACTGTTTTTT
CASSLDWGKKLFF
>TRBJ1-2|13|TRBD1|TRBV20-1|many
TGCAGTGCTAGTCGCCAGGGGGCTGAGGGCTACACCTTC
CSASRQGAEGYTF
>TRBJ2-5|13|TRBD1|TRBV24-1|.
TGTGCCACCGCGACAGGGCATGAAGAGACCCAGTACTTC
CATATGHEETQYF
>TRBJ1-1|14|TRBD1|TRBV7-8|.
TGTGCCAGCAGCCCCATTCAGGGGGAAGGTGAAGCTTTCTTT
CASSPIQGEGEAFF
>TRBJ1-5|15|TRBD1|TRBV4-3|few
TGCGCCAGCAGCCAGGGGACAGGAGCAAATCAGCCCCAGCATTTT
CASSQGTGANQPQHF
>TRBJ2-6|14|.|TRBV27|.
TGTGCCAGCAGTTTTAAGGCTGGGGCCAACGTCCTGACTTTC
CASSFKAGANVLTF
>TRBJ2-3|14|.|TRBV29-1|.
TGCAGCGTTGATCTCCGGCGGGGTACAGATACGCAGTATTTT
CSVDLRRGTDTQYF
>TRBJ1-2|11|.|TRBV29-1|many
TGCAGCGTTCAGGGTAGTGGTGGCTACACCTTC
CSVQGSGGYTF
>TRBJ1-2|17|.|TRBV9|.
TGTGCCAGCGACCCCCAGGGATCCGGGACCCTCGGCGGGGGCTACATCTTC
CASDPQGSGTLGGGYIF
>TRBJ1-1|15|TRBD1|TRBV6-6|.
TGTGCCAGCAGTGACATACAGGGGGCATTCACTGAAGCTTTCTTT
CASSDIQGAFTEAFF
>TRBJ1-2|15|.|TRBV5-1|.
TGCGCCAGCAGCCTAGGGTGGGGAACTAACTATGGCTACACCTTC
CASSLGWGTNYGYTF
>TRBJ1-1|13|.|TRBV5-4|few
TGTGCCAGCAGCTCTCCATGGAACACTGAAGCTTTCTTT
CASSSPWNTEAFF
>TRBJ2-5|15|TRBD2|TRBV20-1|many
TGCAGTGCTAGAGATGGGAGCGGGGGGCATGAGACCCAGTACTTC
CSARDGSGGHETQYF
>TRBJ2-3|16|TRBD2|TRBV5-1|.
TGCGCCAACAACCCGACATCTAGCGGGGGGGCAGATACGCAGTATTTT
CANNPTSSGGADTQYF